This paragraph reports one T cell receptor beta chain. This clonotype was found a few times. The clone's antigen remains unknown. Nothing much larger sits one base from this clone, and base qualities are not available. The time point label here, explained by the study, means: persistent/refractory GD, antithyroid drugs over 5 years with positive TRAb. For both TCR sequencing and RNA sequencing, RNA was extracted from PBMCs using TRIzol. The diagnosis of Graves' disease followed American Thyroid Association guidelines. Patients for the study were recruited at an endocrinology department in Xi'an, China. Each patient gave approximately 9 milliliters of peripheral blood, collected in an EDTA anticoagulant tube. Ficoll Paque Plus density gradient separation was used to isolate PBMCs, and no additional T cell sorting was done. RNA quality was checked with an Agilent 2100 Bioanalyzer and agarose gel, and concentration with a NanoDrop 2000.

The receptor library was made with multiplex PCR. TCRdb records Illumina HiSeq 4000 as the sequencer. TCR beta libraries were built with iRepertoire HTBI primers and Arm-PCR amplification of CDR3 regions. Before sequencing, the PCR products went through gel purification. Turning to the authors' computational methods: A total of 62 TRBV and 14 TRBJ segments were identified across samples and were used for gene usage analysis of CDR3 amino acid clonotypes. Filtered high-quality paired reads were merged into contigs using COPE and FqMerger. Contigs were aligned with BLAST to IMGT TRBV, TRBD and TRBJ reference genes, and CDR3 was defined per IMGT. Highly expanded clones were defined as clonotypes with a frequency above 0.1%. Shannon entropy was used to measure repertoire diversity, and the Gini coefficient was used to measure V-J evenness. A clonotype was considered public if more than one individual shared it. TCRdb itself trimmed the public reads at Q25 with fastp, ran MiXCR and retained productive beta chains. Duplicate CDR3 protein sequences are folded into a single record with the most common DNA and genes. Here the V and J calls rest on TCRdb's processing, not on the authors' analysis. The sample records fewer than 550,000 distinct CDR3 sequences, roughly a fifth of which are singletons. The ten largest make up about 6.6% of the sample.

The data were obtained in a study of regulatory T cells in long-lasting Graves disease (dated by TCRdb to the early 2020s). About the study as a whole: Persistent Graves' disease meant more than 5 years of antithyroid drug treatment with TSH receptor autoantibodies that stayed positive. Peripheral blood TCR sequencing and RNA sequencing compared persistent Graves' disease patients with newly diagnosed Graves' disease patients. Antithyroid drugs had been taken for approximately 10 years on average by persistent Graves' disease patients in the clinical cohort. The study was registered as a clinical trial and conducted in China. A total of roughly 33 samples were covered by TCR sequencing, comprising around 13 persistent and around 20 newly diagnosed Graves' disease patients. On the study overall, not on this receptor specifically: The small sample size was acknowledged by the authors as a limitation that may reduce accuracy. Only peripheral blood was studied, because thyroid tissue, the primary lesion, was inaccessible. Preferential use of TRBV28, TRBJ1-2 and TRBJ2-5 was observed in persistent disease, whereas TRBV20-1 and TRBJ2-1 were favored in newly diagnosed disease. Compared with newly diagnosed patients, patients with persistent Graves' disease had lower TCR Shannon entropy and fewer highly expanded clones, which suggests clonal expansion. Patients with persistent disease shared more public clonotypes (about 3,000) than newly diagnosed patients did (around 980). Sequencing and analysis were limited to the TCR beta chain.

Reading the germline V gene (reference sequence) gives CDR1 LNHDA and CDR2 SQIVND. The V end gives up 6 bases and the J end 5 bases, leaving 9 bases in the junction not matched to a gene. Counted from cysteine to phenylalanine, this CDR3 has 14 amino acids. Left in the record is the CDR3 DNA by itself, 42 bases read in frame from the first base. The origin of this receptor is a female donor with Graves disease. The chain employs TRBV19 and TRBJ1-1, with 7 bases in between that match TRBD1. The source was peripheral blood mononuclear cells (PBMCs), collected when the disease was refractory, from a patient treated with antithyroid drugs. The base sequence is TGTGCCAGTAGCCAGCACGACAGGGTGACTGAAGCTTTCTTT. The translation is CASSQHDRVTEAFF.